The 25 T cell receptor beta chains below were found in one sample sequenced in a study of T cells in Graves' hyperthyroidism and ophthalmopathy. The source material, RNA transcripts, was used to amplify TCR beta CDR3 regions. HTBI primers were employed in a first-round RT-PCR of the TCR CDR3. TCRdb reprocessed the multiplex PCR reads with MiXCR, giving one entry per CDR3 protein. The data hold about 570,000 distinct CDR3 sequences, with about 43% observed a single time. Sequenced input: peripheral blood or thyroid tissue (not recorded which). The source is an adult woman with Graves' disease, either hyperthyroidism or ophthalmopathy (not recorded which).

This clonotype has ten or more counts. The CDR3 here is CASSLGDTMNTEAFF. The CDR3 DNA reads as TGTGCCAGCAGCTTAGGGGACACCATGAACACTGAAGCTTTCTTT. The J gene is TRBJ1-1, the V gene TRBV7-9; possibly TRBD1 for D (6 bases). The CDR3 spans 15 residues. The V gene's germline CDR1 is SEHNR and CDR2 FQNEAQ (reference sequence). Trimming left V 1 base short and J 0 bases short, with 9 bases between.

This clonotype was detected many times. The chain has TRBV2 and TRBJ2-2; TRBD1 or TRBD2 may be the D gene (5 bases each). The CDR3 length is 14 residues. Looked up from germline, CDR1 is SNHLY and CDR2 is FYNNEI. Trimming shortened V by 7 bases and J by 1 base, and 10 bases separated the two germline ends. The CDR3, as DNA: TGTGCCAGCACCCCAGGGAGGAACACCGGGGAGCTGTTTTTT. Protein: CASTPGRNTGELFF.

CDR3 sequence: CSVGETAIYGYTF. DNA for the CDR3: TGCAGCGTTGGAGAGACAGCCATCTATGGCTACACCTTC. The gene calls are TRBV29-1 and TRBJ1-2; TRBD1 is a possible D gene (5 bases). Germline lookup yields CDR1 SQVTM and CDR2 ANQGSEA. There are 13 residues in the CDR3. Trimming pared 4 bases from V and 4 bases from J, leaving 13 bases between.

A single count supports this clonotype. The J gene is TRBJ1-4, the V gene TRBV7-2; the D is unclear. Germline loops: CDR1 SGHTA, CDR2 FQGNSA. The V end lost 2 bases, the J end lost 7 bases, and 14 bases lay between the germline ends. This CDR3 contains 15 residues. The CDR3 DNA is TGTGCCAGCAGCTTAAGGTTCGGGTTTGGTGAAAAACTGTTTTTT. Protein: CASSLRFGFGEKLFF.

This rearrangement joins TRBV5-1 to TRBJ1-1; 7 nucleotides agree with TRBD1. The CDR3 runs 16 residues. With 1 base clipped from V and 1 base from J, the junction kept 7 bases outside the gene matches. Germline-derived CDR1 and CDR2 are SGHRS and YFSETQ. This chain's CDR3 is CASSLQPTGPNTEAFF. The CDR3 nucleotides are TGCGCCAGCAGCTTGCAGCCGACAGGGCCGAACACTGAAGCTTTCTTT.

V and J are TRBV10-3 and TRBJ1-5; 10 bases map to TRBD1. This CDR3 contains 12 residues. After removal of 10 bases from V and 15 bases from J, the junction contained 12 bases not matched to a gene. Germline-derived CDR1 and CDR2 are ENHRY and SYGVKD. CDR3 protein: CATGQGELVRHF. In nucleotides, the CDR3 is TGTGCCACAGGACAGGGGGAGTTGGTAAGGCATTTT.

The sample holds a few counts of this clonotype. This chain uses TRBV15 with TRBJ2-7, with D maybe TRBD1 (6 bases). Per germline, CDR1 LNHNV and CDR2 YYDKDF (reference sequence). The ends were cut back, 8 bases at V and 0 bases at J, with 14 bases in the middle. CDR3 length equals 14 residues. The CDR3 region is CATLRDKGSYEQYF. CDR3 in DNA: TGTGCCACCCTCCGGGACAAGGGCTCCTACGAGCAGTACTTC.

This clonotype was detected only once. One end of the junction fails to match germline, which may point to a read error. The chain has TRBV24-1 and TRBJ2-5, with 8 bases lining up with TRBD1. The germline CDR1 and CDR2 sequences are KGHDR and SFDVKD. CDR3 length: 13 amino acids. In DNA, the CDR3 is TGTGCCACCAGTGATCCCGGACAGGGCGTTAAGTTCTTC. Translating it yields CATSDPGQGVKFF.

This clonotype was detected ten times or more. The rearrangement uses TRBV7-6 and TRBJ1-1, with D perhaps matching TRBD1 (5 bases). The V end was cut by 4 bases, the J end by 1 base, with 13 bases between. Germline CDR1 SGHVS, CDR2 FNYEAQ. The CDR3 extends over 15 amino acids. The CDR3 reads CASSSPGGENTEAFF. The DNA for the CDR3 is TGTGCCAGCAGCTCCCCGGGAGGGGAGAACACTGAAGCTTTCTTT.

This clonotype occurred many times. J is TRBJ2-7 and V is TRBV6-1; a possible D gene is TRBD1 (5 bases). The CDR3 length is 14 residues. V lost 2 bases to trimming and J lost 3 bases, with 11 bases between them. Per the germline V gene, CDR1 is MNHNS and CDR2 is SASEGT. CDR3 nucleotide sequence: TGTGCCAGCAGTGAACTGGACACCTACTACGAGCAGTACTTC. This sequence encodes CASSELDTYYEQYF.

V gene TRBV2 combines with J gene TRBJ1-1, with D hard to call. V gave up 4 bases and J gave up 7 bases, with 16 bases separating them. Germline assignment: CDR1 SNHLY and CDR2 FYNNEI. The CDR3 contains 14 residues. The CDR3 region is CASSGGRPYNEAFF. Here the CDR3 DNA reads TGTGCCAGCAGTGGAGGGAGGCCTTATAATGAAGCTTTCTTT.

The rearrangement joins TRBV7-3 to TRBJ2-2, with D perhaps assigned TRBD1 or TRBD2 (5 bases each). Germline CDR1 and CDR2: SGHTA and FQGTGA. Trimming left V 8 bases short and J 8 bases short, with 21 bases between. The CDR3 has 15 residues. The CDR3: CASGSGSLESGELFF. The CDR3 DNA follows: TGTGCCAGCGGTTCAGGGAGCCTCGAGAGTGGGGAGCTGTTTTTT. Drawing the rest from reference TRBV7-3 and TRBJ2-2, the complete variable domain is GAGVSQTPSNKVTEKGKYVELRCDPISGHTALYWYRQSLGQGPEFLIYFQGTGAADDSGLPNDRFFAVRPEGSVSTLKIQRTERGDSAVYLCASGSGSLESGELFFGEGSRLTVL.

There are many counts of this clonotype. V and J are TRBV19 and TRBJ2-5, with 10 bases that match TRBD2. The CDR3 spans 18 residues. The germline gives CDR1 LNHDA, CDR2 SQIVND (reference sequence). The V gene end was trimmed by 3 bases and the J gene end by 0 bases; junction bases not matched to a gene: 10. Written as DNA, the CDR3 is TGTGCCAGTAGTATTACCCTAGCGGGAGCGGGATACCAAGAGACCCAGTACTTC. The encoded protein is CASSITLAGAGYQETQYF. Full variable domain (remainder filled in from reference TRBV19 and TRBJ2-5): DGGITQSPKYLFRKEGQNVTLSCEQNLNHDAMYWYRQDPGQGLRLIYYSQIVNDFQKGDIAEGYSVSREKKESFPLTVTSAQKNPTAFYLCASSITLAGAGYQETQYFGPGTRLLVL.

This clonotype was picked up many times. The chain recombines TRBV10-2 with TRBJ2-7, with 7 bases matching TRBD2. Looked up from germline, CDR1 is WSHSY and CDR2 is SAAADI. The CDR3 is 12 amino acids. V shed 10 bases and J 5 bases; nucleotides not matched to a gene: 8. The CDR3 reads CATRLAGDEQYF. CDR3 DNA: TGCGCCACCCGACTAGCCGGTGACGAGCAGTACTTC.

The rearrangement uses TRBV14 and TRBJ2-7; D is unclear. Germline-derived CDR1 and CDR2 are SGHDN and FVKESK. CDR3 length: 13 residues. V was shortened by 4 bases and J by 7 bases, with 14 bases between the two germline ends. CDR3: CASSPKPGIEQYF. In nucleotides, the CDR3 is TGTGCCAGCAGCCCCAAGCCGGGTATTGAGCAGTACTTC.

V and J are TRBV11-2 and TRBJ2-5; 8 bases agree with TRBD1. The ends lost 5 bases at V and 5 bases at J; junction bases unmatched: 10. Germline V gene data show CDR1 as SGHAT and CDR2 as FQNNGV. CDR3 length: 15 residues. CDR3 DNA sequence: TGTGCCAGCAGCAATCGGACAGGGCGCACGGAGACCCAGTACTTC. Protein: CASSNRTGRTETQYF.

On this clonotype: This may stem from a read error, because a much larger clone lies one nucleotide away. The chain recombines TRBV9 with TRBJ2-5; 9 positions agree with TRBD1. The germline CDR1 and CDR2 sequences are SGDLS and YYNGEE. After removal of 3 bases from V and 3 bases from J, the junction contained 3 bases not matched to a gene. This CDR3 region has 14 residues. The DNA of the CDR3 is TGTGCCAGCAGCGCCCGGGACAGGGAAGAGACCCAGTACTTC. Encoded protein: CASSARDREETQYF.

This clonotype has a count of ten or more. The chain couples TRBV5-5 to TRBJ2-2; no clear D gene. V lost 2 bases to trimming and J lost 6 bases, with 8 bases between them. The germline V gene encodes CDR1 SGHKS and CDR2 YYEKEE (reference sequence). The CDR3 consists of 13 residues. The CDR3 loop reads CASSFRSSGELFF. The CDR3 nucleotides are TGTGCCAGCAGCTTTAGATCGTCCGGGGAGCTGTTTTTT.

About this clonotype: A much more abundant neighbour one base away suggests this may be a read error. V and J are TRBV4-1 and TRBJ2-7, with TRBD2 identical over 12 bases. The CDR3 length is 14 residues. CDR1 is MGHRA, CDR2 YSYEKL, per germline. J gave up 5 bases and V 1 base, and 0 bases lay outside the gene matches. The CDR3 DNA follows: TGCGCCAGCAGCCAAGGGACTAGCGGGAACGAGCAGTACTTC. This sequence encodes CASSQGTSGNEQYF.

The rearrangement uses TRBV18 and TRBJ1-1, with D unresolved. Deletions cut 2 bases from V and 1 base from J, with 8 bases between. Germline values: CDR1 KGHSH, CDR2 LQKENI. CDR3 size: 14 residues. CDR3 coding DNA: TGTGCCAGCTCACCAAGCCGGTCGAACACTGAAGCTTTCTTT. Protein sequence: CASSPSRSNTEAFF.

The rearrangement uses TRBV11-1 and TRBJ1-1, with a weak D call TRBD1 (5 bases). The CDR3 sequence is 15 residues long. Trimming took 1 base from V and 1 from J, leaving 10 bases between them. The V gene's germline CDR1 is SGHAT and CDR2 FQDESV (reference sequence). DNA for the CDR3: TGTGCCAGCAGCTTAGAGGCGGGGACGAACACTGAAGCTTTCTTT. This sequence encodes CASSLEAGTNTEAFF.

The chain is built from TRBV15 and TRBJ2-5; D not resolved. This CDR3 has 14 amino acids. Germline CDR1 LNHNV, CDR2 YYDKDF (reference sequence). V was cut by 1 base and J by 1 base, with 7 bases left in between. The CDR3, as DNA: TGTGCCACCAGCAGAGCCGGGTCCCAAGAGACCCAGTACTTC. Encoded protein: CATSRAGSQETQYF.

This clonotype has just a few counts. The rearrangement uses TRBV10-3 and TRBJ2-6; maybe TRBD2 (5 bases). The ends were cut back, 2 bases at V and 0 bases at J, with 11 bases in the middle. The CDR3 length is 17 residues. Looked up from germline, CDR1 is ENHRY and CDR2 is SYGVKD. The CDR3 is CAISERGGTSGANVLTF. The CDR3 nucleotides are TGTGCCATCAGTGAGAGAGGAGGAACCTCTGGGGCCAACGTCCTGACTTTC.

The chain employs TRBV14 and TRBJ1-1; D gene unclear. The CDR3 runs 13 residues. V gave up 5 bases and J gave up 12 bases, with 19 bases separating them. CDR1 is SGHDN, CDR2 FVKESK, per germline. The CDR3 protein is CASSSWTANGTFF. Written as DNA, the CDR3 is TGTGCCAGCAGCTCTTGGACGGCCAATGGGACTTTCTTT.

This clonotype showed up just a few times. The rearrangement uses TRBV2 and TRBJ1-5; 8 bases are shared with TRBD1. CDR1 and CDR2 from the germline V gene are SNHLY and FYNNEI. The CDR3 runs 16 residues. Unmatched junction bases numbered 14, after V lost 5 bases and J lost 8 bases. The CDR3 spells CASSLFTGGSREPQHF. CDR3 nucleotide sequence: TGTGCCAGCAGTTTATTCACAGGGGGAAGTCGAGAGCCCCAGCATTTT. The full variable domain, its missing parts supplied by reference TRBV2 and TRBJ1-5, is EPEVTQTPSHQVTQMGQEVILRCVPISNHLYFYWYRQILGQKVEFLVSFYNNEISEKSEIFDDQFSVERPDGSNFTLKIRSTKLEDSAMYFCASSLFTGGSREPQHFGDGTRLSIL.